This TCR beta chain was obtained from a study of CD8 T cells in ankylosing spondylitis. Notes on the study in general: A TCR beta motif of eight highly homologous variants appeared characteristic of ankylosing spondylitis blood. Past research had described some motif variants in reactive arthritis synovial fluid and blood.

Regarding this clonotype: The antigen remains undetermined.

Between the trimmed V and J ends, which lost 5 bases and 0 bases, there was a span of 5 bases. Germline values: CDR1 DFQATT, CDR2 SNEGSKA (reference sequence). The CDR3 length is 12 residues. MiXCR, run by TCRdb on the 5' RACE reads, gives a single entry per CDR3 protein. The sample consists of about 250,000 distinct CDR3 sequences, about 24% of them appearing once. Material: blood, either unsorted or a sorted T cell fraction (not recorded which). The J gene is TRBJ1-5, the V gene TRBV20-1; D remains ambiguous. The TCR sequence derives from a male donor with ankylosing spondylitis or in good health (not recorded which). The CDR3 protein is CSALDSNQPQHF. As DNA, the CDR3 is TGCAGTGCTCTAGATAGCAATCAGCCCCAGCATTTT.